The clone carrying this T cell receptor beta chain appeared a single time. The protocol was immunoSEQ multiplex PCR, while the TCRdb copy is restricted to in-frame clones and leaves out a portion. Here the sample spans hundreds of thousands of clones, 86% being singletons. Everyone who took part was about 18 to 90 years old, and they came from some 23 US areas. Participants' own reports of clinical history determined their cohort assignment. This entry comes from a study of blood T cell repertoires in COVID-19. The overall study: The study drew acute and convalescent COVID-19 samples from the United States, Italy and Spain. The analysed material was cDNA or gDNA that came from T cells, B-cell-depleted T cells, or PBMCs.

The germline V gene has CDR1 LGHNA and CDR2 YSLEER. V lost 1 base and J lost 4; bases outside the gene matches: 12. The CDR3 length is 17 residues. This chain uses TRBV4-3 with TRBJ1-2; 7 nucleotides match TRBD1. Sequenced sample: PBMCs or T cells enriched from blood (not recorded which). The TCR comes from a woman between 45 and 60 years old in a cohort exposed to, infected with or recovered from COVID-19 (not recorded which). The CDR3 is CASSQGSGIDRAYGYTF. The DNA of the CDR3 is TGCGCCAGCAGCCAAGGGTCGGGCATAGACAGGGCCTATGGCTACACCTTC.